This TCR beta chain was obtained from a study of blood T cell repertoires in COVID-19. The wider study: The United States, Italy and Spain were the sources of the acute and convalescent COVID-19 samples. From T cells, B-cell-depleted T cells, or PBMCs came the material, which was cDNA or gDNA.

CDR3 length equals 15 residues. Germline V gene data show CDR1 as GTSNPN and CDR2 as SVGIG (reference sequence). Trimming at V came to 2 bases and at J to 2 bases, leaving 6 bases not matched to a gene. Original methodology: Estimation of nucleated cell counts was performed using reference gene primer amplification. Generated by immunoSEQ multiplex PCR, the TCRdb table keeps only in-frame clones and is missing some. V, J and clone size were drawn from that table, and D and trimming were deduced from the DNA. The sample records over 250,000 clones, about 82% being singletons. Specimen: peripheral blood. This TCR derives from a man in his fifties with active or convalescent COVID-19. The J gene is TRBJ1-3, the V gene TRBV30, with 7 nucleotides matching TRBD1. The CDR3: CAWSIDRDTGNTIYF. The CDR3 DNA sequence: TGTGCCTGGAGTATCGACAGGGATACTGGAAACACCATATATTTT.